These T cell receptor beta chains were read from a single sample in a study of cytomegalovirus exposure and HLA in healthy donors. Using immunoSEQ multiplex PCR, the repertoire was profiled, and TCRdb retains in-frame clones only, with some absent. The sample lists over 150,000 clones, around 64% occurring once. The source material was PBMCs. All receptors come from a woman in her twenties or thirties in good health and CMV-seronegative. The CDR3 runs from the conserved cysteine through the conserved F or W. Fields, in order: V gene, clone size, D gene, J gene, CDR3 protein, CDR3 DNA. The D gene is left open where the match is weak. Clone size is shown for a subset of rows, as once, few, many or a class of expanded clone.

TRBV6-1	NA	TRBD2	TRBJ2-3	CASRDIRGGRDTQYF	TGTGCCAGCAGAGATATACGGGGGGGCCGTGATACGCAGTATTTT
TRBV9	few	TRBD2	TRBJ2-1	CASSDLAGDNEQFF	TGTGCCAGCAGCGACCTAGCGGGGGACAATGAGCAGTTCTTC
TRBV5-6	NA	NA	TRBJ2-5	CASSLWPPDSTETQYF	TGTGCCAGCAGCTTATGGCCTCCGGACAGCACAGAGACCCAGTACTTC
TRBV2	NA	NA	TRBJ1-5	CASSESRSQPQHF	TGTGCCAGCAGTGAAAGTAGGAGTCAGCCCCAGCATTTT
TRBV9	few	NA	TRBJ1-1	CASSKGRRGSEAFF	TGTGCCAGCAGCAAAGGACGGCGGGGGTCAGAAGCTTTCTTT
TRBV27	NA	TRBD1	TRBJ2-7	CASSLSPTGVGEQYF	TGTGCCAGCAGTTTATCCCCGACAGGGGTAGGCGAGCAGTACTTC
TRBV7-2	NA	NA	TRBJ2-7	CASSTWAGELHEQYF	TGTGCCAGCAGCACCTGGGCCGGGGAGCTGCACGAGCAGTACTTC
TRBV7-3	few	NA	TRBJ1-2	CASSLTGSGYGYTF	TGTGCCAGCAGCTTAACCGGGTCGGGCTATGGCTACACCTTC
TRBV5-1	NA	NA	TRBJ2-7	CASRGGVGSSYEQYF	TGCGCCAGCAGGGGGGGTGTGGGTTCCTCCTACGAGCAGTACTTC
TRBV7-2	few	NA	TRBJ2-1	CASSPRGYEQFF	TGTGCCAGCAGCCCTCGGGGGTATGAGCAGTTCTTC
TRBV5-1	NA	NA	TRBJ1-2	CASSLAGFEGYTF	TGCGCCAGCAGCTTGGCAGGGTTCGAGGGCTACACCTTC
TRBV27	few	TRBD1	TRBJ2-7	CASSLTGGFYEQYF	TGTGCCAGCAGTCTGACAGGGGGTTTCTACGAGCAGTACTTC
TRBV10-1	NA	NA	TRBJ2-3	CASSPTDRGTTDTQYF	TGCGCCAGCAGTCCCACTGATCGGGGTACCACAGATACGCAGTATTTT
TRBV5-1	few	NA	TRBJ2-5	CASSADEETQYF	TGCGCCAGCAGCGCAGATGAAGAGACCCAGTACTTC
TRBV10-3	NA	NA	TRBJ2-5	CAIRSGLLETQYF	TGTGCCATCAGGAGCGGACTTTTGGAGACCCAGTACTTC
TRBV6-1	NA	NA	TRBJ2-1	CASSEGRFSYNEQFF	TGTGCCAGCAGTGAAGGGCGGTTCTCCTACAATGAGCAGTTCTTC